This T cell receptor beta chain is drawn from a study of shared clonotypes between healthy human individuals. Study-level background: Per donor, three plates held CD4 naive cells, three held CD4 memory, two held CD8 naive and one held CD8 memory.

TCRdb keeps only in-frame clones here, not all; method: immunoSEQ multiplex PCR. The sample carries 2.5 million or so clones, roughly 92% recorded once. Germline CDR1 is SGHTA and CDR2 is FQGNSA. This CDR3 spans 16 amino acids. With V trimmed by 5 bases and J by 2 bases, 8 bases remained unmatched. A CD45RA-negative memory subset and a CD45RA+ naive subset were separated from the CD4+ cells. Points from the study as a whole: Donor scarcity curtailed the genetic and exposure-history diversity represented herein.

Regarding this clone: The antigen remains undetermined.

This sequence originates from a man in his late teens or twenties in good health. V gene TRBV7-2 combines with J gene TRBJ2-2, with 7 bases identical to TRBD2. The sample taken for sequencing was naive CD4+ T cells sorted from blood. The subset here: CD45RA+ positively selected. The CDR3 bases are TGTGCCAGCAGCCTAGATGGGGGGGTAAACACCGGGGAGCTGTTTTTT. Translation: CASSLDGGVNTGELFF.